The rows below give T cell receptor beta chains drawn from one sample of a study of cytomegalovirus exposure and HLA in healthy donors. The protocol was immunoSEQ multiplex PCR, while the TCRdb copy is restricted to in-frame clones and leaves out a portion. This table holds roughly 73,000 clones. The sample consisted of PBMCs. The receptors were sampled from a female donor in good health and CMV-seropositive. Both conserved end residues are part of each CDR3. Each record gives: V gene, J gene, D gene, CDR3 DNA, CDR3 protein. D genes are given only for firm matches.

v_gene: TRBV9; j_gene: TRBJ2-7; d_gene: TRBD2; CDR3nt: TGTGCCAGCAGCGTAGCTAGCGGGACTTCTTACGAGCAGTACTTC; CDR3aa: CASSVASGTSYEQYF
v_gene: TRBV6-1; j_gene: TRBJ2-7; d_gene: .; CDR3nt: TGTGCCAGCAGTGAATACTGGGCTGGGGAGCAGTACTTC; CDR3aa: CASSEYWAGEQYF
v_gene: TRBV29-1; j_gene: TRBJ2-1; d_gene: .; CDR3nt: TGCAGCGTTGGACTAAGCTCCTACAATGAGCAGTTCTTC; CDR3aa: CSVGLSSYNEQFF
v_gene: TRBV28; j_gene: TRBJ1-1; d_gene: .; CDR3nt: TGTGCCAGCAGTTTGGCCCGGAGGGGCACTGAAGCTTTCTTT; CDR3aa: CASSLARRGTEAFF
v_gene: TRBV5-1; j_gene: TRBJ2-1; d_gene: TRBD2; CDR3nt: TGCGCCAGCAGCTCCAGCGGGGGTCCGGGGAATGAGCAGTTCTTC; CDR3aa: CASSSSGGPGNEQFF
v_gene: TRBV5-1; j_gene: TRBJ1-1; d_gene: TRBD1; CDR3nt: TGCGCCAGCAGCCCGGGACAGGGGGCTTTTGCTTTCTTT; CDR3aa: CASSPGQGAFAFF
v_gene: TRBV30; j_gene: TRBJ1-4; d_gene: TRBD1; CDR3nt: TGTGCCTGGAAGGGAGGACAGGGGGGTGAAAAACTGTTTTTT; CDR3aa: CAWKGGQGGEKLFF
v_gene: TRBV23-1; j_gene: TRBJ1-2; d_gene: TRBD1; CDR3nt: TGCGCCAGCAGTCAATGCCGGGACAGCCGATTAACAAACTATGGCTACACCTTC; CDR3aa: CASSQCRDSRLTNYGYTF
v_gene: TRBV5-4; j_gene: TRBJ2-2; d_gene: TRBD1; CDR3nt: TGTGCCAGCAGCTTGGAGGGGACAGCCGGGGAGCTGTTTTTT; CDR3aa: CASSLEGTAGELFF
v_gene: TRBV11-3; j_gene: TRBJ2-7; d_gene: .; CDR3nt: TGTGCCAGCAGCCGCCAGAGTAGGGGGCCCGTAGCGGTCGTCTACGAGCAGTACTTC; CDR3aa: CASSRQSRGPVAVVYEQYF
v_gene: TRBV5-1; j_gene: TRBJ2-1; d_gene: TRBD2; CDR3nt: TGCGCCAGCAGCTTTCCCTTAGACGGGGGGGTTACGAATGAGCAGTTCTTC; CDR3aa: CASSFPLDGGVTNEQFF
v_gene: TRBV29-1; j_gene: TRBJ1-1; d_gene: TRBD1; CDR3nt: TGCAGCGCACAAAAGACAGGGTCCAACACTGAAGCTTTCTTT; CDR3aa: CSAQKTGSNTEAFF
v_gene: TRBV2; j_gene: TRBJ2-3; d_gene: .; CDR3nt: TGTGCCAGCAAGATGGGGCTAGGAGATACGCAGTATTTT; CDR3aa: CASKMGLGDTQYF
v_gene: TRBV7-9; j_gene: TRBJ2-7; d_gene: TRBD2; CDR3nt: TGTGCCAGCACCGGTAGCGGGAGGAGGGACTACGAGCAGTACTTC; CDR3aa: CASTGSGRRDYEQYF
v_gene: TRBV7-2; j_gene: TRBJ2-5; d_gene: .; CDR3nt: TGTGCCAGCAGCGCGTTCCTGGCGGGGAAAGAGACCCAGTACTTC; CDR3aa: CASSAFLAGKETQYF
v_gene: TRBV6-4; j_gene: TRBJ1-5; d_gene: .; CDR3nt: TGTGCCAGCAGTGACTCGAAATTGGCGGGCAATCAGCCCCAGCATTTT; CDR3aa: CASSDSKLAGNQPQHF
v_gene: TRBV6-5; j_gene: TRBJ1-2; d_gene: .; CDR3nt: TGTGCCAGCTGCCTTCAACAGGGAGACTTCTATGGCTACACCTTC; CDR3aa: CASCLQQGDFYGYTF
v_gene: TRBV5-5; j_gene: TRBJ1-2; d_gene: .; CDR3nt: TGTGCCAGCAGCTTGAGGCAGGACTATGGCTACACCTTC; CDR3aa: CASSLRQDYGYTF
v_gene: TRBV7-6; j_gene: TRBJ2-7; d_gene: TRBD2; CDR3nt: TGTGCCAGCAGCCCCGGGACTAGCGGCTCCTACTACGAGCAGTACTTC; CDR3aa: CASSPGTSGSYYEQYF
v_gene: TRBV19; j_gene: TRBJ1-4; d_gene: .; CDR3nt: TGTGCCAGTAGCTTTCGACACTCCTCGAATGAAAAACTGTTTTTT; CDR3aa: CASSFRHSSNEKLFF
v_gene: TRBV6-5; j_gene: TRBJ2-7; d_gene: TRBD1; CDR3nt: TGTGCCAGCAGTTCCGCCGGGACAGGTTTCTACGAGCAGTACTTC; CDR3aa: CASSSAGTGFYEQYF
v_gene: TRBV9; j_gene: TRBJ1-1; d_gene: TRBD1; CDR3nt: TGTGCCAGCAGCGCTCGGGACAGGGGCTCTGAAGCTTTCTTT; CDR3aa: CASSARDRGSEAFF
v_gene: TRBV7-2; j_gene: TRBJ2-5; d_gene: TRBD2; CDR3nt: TGTGCCAGCAGCTTAAGCGGGAGCCCTTCAGAGACCCAGTACTTC; CDR3aa: CASSLSGSPSETQYF
v_gene: TRBV19; j_gene: TRBJ1-2; d_gene: .; CDR3nt: TGTGCCAGTAGTACTCTAGGATCCGGCGGCTACACCTTC; CDR3aa: CASSTLGSGGYTF
v_gene: TRBV6-5; j_gene: TRBJ1-1; d_gene: .; CDR3nt: TGTGCCAGCAGTTCGGGGGGACGGCCTGAAGCTTTCTTT; CDR3aa: CASSSGGRPEAFF
v_gene: TRBV27; j_gene: TRBJ1-5; d_gene: .; CDR3nt: TGTGCCAGCAGTTTATCTTCGAGGGTCCCTCTCAAAAATCAGCCCCAGCATTTT; CDR3aa: CASSLSSRVPLKNQPQHF
v_gene: TRBV4-1; j_gene: TRBJ2-1; d_gene: .; CDR3nt: TGCGCCAGCAGCCAAGAGGAAAGGGGCCTCTGGAATGAGCAGTTCTTC; CDR3aa: CASSQEERGLWNEQFF
v_gene: TRBV28; j_gene: TRBJ2-7; d_gene: TRBD2; CDR3nt: TGTGCCAGCAGTTTATTACTAGCGGGAGGGATACACGAGCAGTACTTC; CDR3aa: CASSLLLAGGIHEQYF
v_gene: TRBV7-9; j_gene: TRBJ1-4; d_gene: TRBD1; CDR3nt: TGTGCCAGCAGCCCCAGGGGGCTTGGGTCAGCTAATGAAAAACTGTTTTTT; CDR3aa: CASSPRGLGSANEKLFF
v_gene: TRBV7-9; j_gene: TRBJ1-6; d_gene: TRBD1; CDR3nt: TGTGCCAGCAGCTGGACAGGGTCTTCACCCCTCCACTTT; CDR3aa: CASSWTGSSPLHF